This entry lists 15 T cell receptor beta chains sequenced from one sample in a study of blood T cell repertoires in COVID-19. Profiling relied on immunoSEQ multiplex PCR, and the TCRdb table lists in-frame clones only, not all of them. The sample lists about 290,000 clones, 85% to 90% occurring once. Sample: peripheral blood. The receptors shown here come from a woman between 25 and 40 years old with COVID-19, enrolled during active disease.

This clone was picked up a small number of times. This rearrangement joins TRBV5-8 to TRBJ2-3; 15 bases agree with TRBD2. CDR1 and CDR2 (germline): SGHTS, YDEGEE. This CDR3 region has 16 residues. V dropped 2 bases and J dropped 5; count of bases not matched to a gene: 3. CDR3 region: CASSFGTSGGRDTQYF. The CDR3 DNA is TGTGCCAGCAGCTTTGGGACTAGCGGGGGGCGAGATACGCAGTATTTT.

This clone turned up a few times. CDR3 nucleotides: TGTGCCAGCAGTGGTGGACAGGGTAGCAATCAGCCCCAGCATTTT. Translated, it gives CASSGGQGSNQPQHF. The V call is TRBV2, the J call TRBJ1-5, with 8 nucleotides matching TRBD1. The germline CDR1 and CDR2 sequences are SNHLY and FYNNEI. The CDR3 is 15 residues long. Unmatched junction bases numbered 2, after V lost 4 bases and J lost 0 bases.

The chain uses TRBV7-9 and TRBJ2-7; a weak D match, TRBD1 (6 bases). Trimming stripped 5 bases from V and 7 bases from J, with 15 bases between. In germline, CDR1 is SEHNR, CDR2 FQNEAQ (reference sequence). This CDR3 contains 13 residues. CDR3 region: CASSNRQAGEQYF. The DNA of the CDR3 is TGTGCCAGCAGCAATAGACAGGCGGGTGAGCAGTACTTC.

The gene calls are TRBV19 and TRBJ1-1; possibly TRBD1 for D (5 bases). Trimming shortened V by 4 bases and J by 4 bases, and 7 bases separated the two germline ends. The length of the CDR3 is 12 residues. CDR1 is LNHDA, CDR2 SQIVND, per germline (reference sequence). CDR3 nucleotides: TGTGCCAGTAGTACAGGGTTCACTGAAGCTTTCTTT. Its protein is CASSTGFTEAFF.

The rearrangement links TRBV9 to TRBJ2-2; perhaps TRBD1 as D (5 bases). The V gene's germline CDR1 is SGDLS and CDR2 YYNGEE. V was clipped by 4 bases and J by 4 bases, with 11 bases between them. The CDR3 extends over 14 amino acids. CDR3 region: CASSQPQVTGELFF. DNA for the CDR3: TGTGCCAGCAGCCAACCACAGGTCACCGGGGAGCTGTTTTTT.

V and J are TRBV28 and TRBJ1-1; D might be TRBD1 (5 bases). The CDR3 has 12 residues. Per the germline V gene, CDR1 is MDHEN and CDR2 is SYDVKM. Trimming stripped 2 bases from V and 10 bases from J, with 11 bases between. CDR3 DNA: TGTGCCAGCAGTTTAGGGCAGGGTCGAGCTTTCTTT. It encodes CASSLGQGRAFF.

J is TRBJ1-1 and V is TRBV19; no firm D call. The germline gives CDR1 LNHDA, CDR2 SQIVND (reference sequence). CDR3 length: 16 residues. Trimming took 2 bases from V and 2 from J, leaving 15 bases between them. The CDR3 DNA reads as TGTGCCAGTAGTATAATGGGCGGGAGCGGCAACACTGAAGCTTTCTTT. As protein: CASSIMGGSGNTEAFF.

V gene TRBV6-5 combines with J gene TRBJ1-3, with TRBD1 identical over 9 bases. CDR3 length: 15 residues. CDR1 and CDR2 (germline): MNHEY, SVGAGI. With V trimmed by 11 bases and J by 2 bases, 10 bases remained unmatched. The CDR3 sequence is CAATGTGIAGNTIYF. The CDR3 region has the DNA TGTGCCGCTACCGGGACAGGGATCGCTGGAAACACCATATATTTT.

V usage is TRBV6-5 and J usage is TRBJ2-1, with 13 positions matching TRBD2. The germline V gene encodes CDR1 MNHEY and CDR2 SVGAGI. J gave up 5 bases and V 6 bases, and 4 bases lay outside the gene matches. The CDR3 sequence is 15 residues long. The CDR3 reads CASSPGLAGDNEQFF. The CDR3 bases are TGTGCCAGCAGCCCCGGACTAGCGGGGGACAATGAGCAGTTCTTC.

A word on this clone: The same CDR3 also results from other DNA sequences found in this sample. The chain carries TRBV7-9 and TRBJ1-6; the match to TRBD1 covers 9 bases. The germline gives CDR1 SEHNR, CDR2 FQNEAQ (reference sequence). The junction had 2 bases not matched to a gene; V was cut back by 4 bases and J by 7 bases. The CDR3 loop spans 14 amino acids. The CDR3 sequence is CASSWGQGNSPLHF. The CDR3 nucleotides are TGTGCCAGCAGCTGGGGACAGGGAAATTCACCCCTCCACTTT.

This clone is a singleton in its sample. V gene TRBV6-5 combines with J gene TRBJ1-1; D may be TRBD1 (5 bases). Germline CDR1 is MNHEY and CDR2 is SVGAGI. Trimming left V 7 bases short and J 7 bases short, with 13 bases between. This CDR3 contains 12 residues. The CDR3 DNA is TGTGCCAGCATTCGTGGGGCTAGTGAAGCTTTCTTT. Residues: CASIRGASEAFF.

V gene TRBV6-5 combines with J gene TRBJ2-2; 8 positions agree with TRBD1. J gave up 4 bases and V 2 bases, and 3 bases lay outside the gene matches. CDR3 length: 15 residues. Germline V gives CDR1 MNHEY, CDR2 SVGAGI. The DNA for the CDR3 is TGTGCCAGCAGTTACCAACAGGGGGGCACCGGGGAGCTGTTTTTT. Protein product: CASSYQQGGTGELFF.

The V gene is TRBV7-9, the J gene TRBJ1-4; D ambiguous. V lost 4 bases to trimming and J lost 7 bases, with 16 bases between them. Germline loops: CDR1 SEHNR, CDR2 FQNEAQ (reference sequence). The CDR3 length is 15 residues. The CDR3 protein is CASSYPGIVGEKLFF. In DNA form, the CDR3 reads TGTGCCAGCAGCTACCCGGGGATTGTAGGTGAAAAACTGTTTTTT. Using reference TRBV7-9 and TRBJ1-4 for the parts outside the CDR3, the full variable domain is DTGVSQNPRHKITKRGQNVTFRCDPISEHNRLYWYRQTLGQGPEFLTYFQNEAQLEKSRLLSDRFSAERPKGSFSTLEIQRTEQGDSAMYLCASSYPGIVGEKLFFGSGTQLSVL.

This clone was seen a single time. This rearrangement joins TRBV28 to TRBJ1-2, with a weak D call TRBD1 (5 bases). CDR3 size: 12 residues. The V end was cut by 3 bases, the J end by 5 bases, with 7 bases between. Germline V CDR1 and CDR2: MDHEN, SYDVKM. The CDR3 DNA reads TGTGCCAGCAGTTTCGACAGATATGGCTACACCTTC. This encodes CASSFDRYGYTF.

The chain uses TRBV15 and TRBJ2-1; the match to TRBD2 covers 9 bases. The V gene's germline CDR1 is LNHNV and CDR2 YYDKDF (reference sequence). The CDR3 totals 13 residues. V shed 5 bases and J 8 bases; nucleotides not matched to a gene: 4. The CDR3 loop reads CATSGLAIDEQFF. The CDR3 DNA reads TGTGCCACCAGCGGACTAGCGATCGATGAGCAGTTCTTC.